The 18 T cell receptor beta chains below were found in one sample sequenced in a study of regulatory and conventional T cells in RAG deficiency. Clones were read by immunoSEQ multiplex PCR, and TCRdb kept only the in-frame ones, dropping some. The sample comprises around 29,000 clones, 90% to 95% of which are singletons, and about 0.16% rests with the top ten. Blood CD4+ CD25-low CD127-high conventional T cells supplied the genomic DNA template. These data are also associated with another study on regulatory T cells. Per that study: The primer mix had 52 TRBV and 13 TRBJ primers.

Source material: CD25- CD4+ T cells sorted from blood. The source of these receptors is a human donor in good health.

The V and J genes are TRBV11-2 and TRBJ2-3; TRBD1 matches 8 bases. Germline V gene lookup returns CDR1 SGHAT and CDR2 FQNNGV. V lost 4 bases and J lost 2; bases outside the gene matches: 2. CDR3 length: 14 amino acids. The CDR3 nucleotides read TGTGCCAGCAGCTGGGACAGGTCCACAGATACGCAGTATTTT. Amino acids: CASSWDRSTDTQYF. Using reference TRBV11-2 and TRBJ2-3 for the parts outside the CDR3, the full variable domain is EAGVAQSPRYKIIEKRQSVAFWCNPISGHATLYWYQQILGQGPKLLIQFQNNGVVDDSQLPKDRFSAERLKGVDSTLKIQPAKLEDSAVYLCASSWDRSTDTQYFGPGTRLTVL.

The chain links TRBV18 to TRBJ1-6, with TRBD1 as a possible D gene (6 bases). V was cut by 3 bases and J by 6 bases, with 6 bases left in between. CDR1 is KGHSH, CDR2 LQKENI, per germline. The CDR3 sequence is 13 residues long. The CDR3 nucleotides read TGTGCCAGCTCACCGGACAGTAATTCACCCCTCCACTTT. Translation gives CASSPDSNSPLHF. The full variable domain, its missing parts supplied by reference TRBV18 and TRBJ1-6, is NAGVMQNPRHLVRRRGQEARLRCSPMKGHSHVYWYRQLPEEGLKFMVYLQKENIIDESGMPKERFSAEFPKEGPSILRIQQVVRGDSAAYFCASSPDSNSPLHFGNGTRLTVT.

The rearrangement joins TRBV11-1 to TRBJ2-5; D unresolved. The CDR3 length is 16 residues. Germline CDR1 is SGHAT and CDR2 is FQDESV (reference sequence). The germline V and J ends were trimmed by 6 bases and 5 bases, with 22 bases remaining between them. CDR3 sequence: CASRSPGSSPKETQYF. In nucleotides, the CDR3 is TGTGCCAGCAGGTCTCCGGGTTCTTCTCCCAAGGAGACCCAGTACTTC.

The V call is TRBV7-2, the J call TRBJ1-2; perhaps TRBD1 as D (6 bases). Germline V gene sequence: CDR1 SGHTA, CDR2 FQGNSA. The CDR3 spans 13 residues. V was cut by 5 bases and J by 4 bases, with 11 bases left in between. The CDR3 DNA reads as TGTGCCAGCAGCATCGACAGGTCCTATGGCTACACCTTC. Amino acids: CASSIDRSYGYTF. Using reference TRBV7-2 and TRBJ1-2 for the parts outside the CDR3, the full variable domain is GAGVSQSPSNKVTEKGKDVELRCDPISGHTALYWYRQSLGQGLEFLIYFQGNSAPDKSGLPSDRFSAERTGGSVSTLTIQRTQQEDSAVYLCASSIDRSYGYTFGSGTRLTVV.

This chain links TRBV6-5 with TRBJ2-1; 10 bases agree with TRBD2. CDR3 size: 14 residues. Germline CDR1 is MNHEY and CDR2 is SVGAGI. Trimming cost V 8 bases and J 6 bases; bases outside gene matches: 7. The CDR3 sequence: CASGAGGLFNEQFF. CDR3 nucleotides: TGTGCCAGCGGAGCGGGGGGGCTTTTCAATGAGCAGTTCTTC.

J is TRBJ1-5 and V is TRBV10-3; maybe TRBD1 (5 bases). Germline V gene data show CDR1 as ENHRY and CDR2 as SYGVKD. Trimming stripped 4 bases from V and 3 bases from J, with 7 bases between. The CDR3 spans 13 residues. The CDR3 sequence: CAISGGDNQPQHF. The DNA for the CDR3 is TGTGCCATCAGTGGGGGGGACAATCAGCCCCAGCATTTT.

The chain carries TRBV9 and TRBJ2-2; D is ambiguous. Germline CDR1 SGDLS, CDR2 YYNGEE. The CDR3 has 14 residues. Trimming removed 1 base from V and 5 bases from J, with 9 bases in between. CDR3 nucleotide sequence: TGTGCCAGCAGCGTAAGCCCCCGAACCGGGGAGCTGTTTTTT. Translation: CASSVSPRTGELFF.

J is TRBJ1-1 and V is TRBV5-6, with D perhaps TRBD1 (5 bases). CDR1 is SGHDT and CDR2 is YYEEEE in the germline V gene. V lost 3 bases, J lost 2 bases, and 14 bases lay in between. This CDR3 spans 15 amino acids. The CDR3 DNA follows: TGTGCCAGCAGCTCGAGACTCGGGGGAAACACTGAAGCTTTCTTT. Protein: CASSSRLGGNTEAFF.

The chain recombines TRBV27 with TRBJ1-6; TRBD1 matches 10 bases. The germline V gene has CDR1 MNHEY and CDR2 SMNVEV (reference sequence). The CDR3 has 15 amino acids. V lost 5 bases to trimming and J lost 7 bases; unmatched junction nucleotides: 5. The CDR3: CASSPRDRGNSPLHF. The CDR3 DNA reads TGTGCCAGCAGTCCCCGGGACAGGGGAAATTCACCCCTCCACTTT.

CDR3 residues: CASSPDPGLAGFKNIQYF. CDR3 in DNA: TGCGCCAGCAGCCCTGATCCGGGACTAGCGGGGTTCAAAAACATTCAGTACTTC. This chain uses TRBV5-1 with TRBJ2-4; 13 nucleotides align to TRBD2. The germline V gene has CDR1 SGHRS and CDR2 YFSETQ. The CDR3 totals 18 residues. Unmatched junction bases numbered 10, after V lost 4 bases and J lost 3 bases.

The chain employs TRBV4-2 and TRBJ2-1, with 14 bases aligning to TRBD2. The trim removed 2 bases at V and 4 bases at J, leaving 1 base unmatched. In germline, CDR1 is LGHNA, CDR2 YNFKEQ. The CDR3 is 16 amino acids. The CDR3 DNA reads TGTGCCAGCAGCCAAAGACTAGCGGGGGGGTACAATGAGCAGTTCTTC. It is translated as CASSQRLAGGYNEQFF.

This chain connects TRBV6-6 to TRBJ1-5, with D maybe TRBD1 (6 bases). This CDR3 has 14 amino acids. Trimming cost V 2 bases and J 10 bases, with 15 bases left between them. CDR1 and CDR2 from the germline V gene are MNHNY and SVGAGI (reference sequence). The CDR3 sequence is CASSYVPDSNPQHF. CDR3 DNA: TGTGCCAGCAGTTACGTTCCGGACAGTAACCCCCAGCATTTT.

This chain uses TRBV18 with TRBJ2-1; 7 bases fit TRBD1. The trim removed 3 bases at V and 6 bases at J, leaving 8 bases unmatched. CDR3 size: 15 residues. Germline V gene lookup returns CDR1 KGHSH and CDR2 LQKENI. CDR3 nucleotides: TGTGCCAGCTCACCCGGGACAGTCTCGGGCAATGAGCAGTTCTTC. This gives the protein CASSPGTVSGNEQFF.

As DNA, the CDR3 is TGTGCCAGCAAGGGGGCTGGCGGGGAGCTGTTTTTT. Protein sequence: CASKGAGGELFF. This rearrangement joins TRBV11-2 to TRBJ2-2; 7 nucleotides align to TRBD1. Germline lookup yields CDR1 SGHAT and CDR2 FQNNGV. The CDR3 sequence is 12 residues long. V dropped 7 bases and J dropped 7; count of bases not matched to a gene: 3.

The chain is built from TRBV14 and TRBJ1-2; D unresolved. V lost 1 base and J 4 bases, leaving 7 bases between the germline ends. There are 13 residues in the CDR3. Per germline, CDR1 SGHDN and CDR2 FVKESK. The CDR3 here is CASSQVTVYGYTF. The DNA for the CDR3 is TGTGCCAGCAGCCAAGTCACTGTCTATGGCTACACCTTC.

This rearrangement joins TRBV5-3 to TRBJ2-7; D not resolved. TRBV5-3 is marked as an open reading frame, function uncertain. V dropped 5 bases and J dropped 3 bases, with 12 bases sitting between them. The CDR3 runs to 13 residues. The CDR3 region has the DNA TGTGCCAGAAGGGAGCTAATCGGCTACGAGCAGTACTTC. Translating gives CARRELIGYEQYF.

The CDR3 loop is CASSSGTGVNEKLFF. In DNA, the CDR3 is TGTGCCAGCAGCTCCGGGACAGGGGTTAATGAAAAACTGTTTTTT. J is TRBJ1-4 and V is TRBV5-4, with 10 positions matching TRBD1. Germline trimming cut 3 bases from V and 4 bases from J; bases unmatched to any gene: 3. The CDR3 is 15 residues long. Germline values: CDR1 SGHNT, CDR2 YYREEE (reference sequence).

CDR3 nucleotide sequence: TGTGCCAGCAGCTTGACAGGGTTCTCCTACAATGAGCAGTTCTTC. Translated, it gives CASSLTGFSYNEQFF. The rearrangement links TRBV7-3 to TRBJ2-1; 7 bases are a match to TRBD1. Germline CDR1 and CDR2: SGHTA and FQGTGA. CDR3 length: 15 amino acids. J gave up 0 bases and V 3 bases, and 2 bases lay outside the gene matches.